This is a list of T cell receptor beta chains from one sample in a study of T cells in Graves' hyperthyroidism and ophthalmopathy. One entry per CDR3 protein results from TCRdb running MiXCR on the multiplex PCR reads. This sample has around 340,000 distinct CDR3 sequences, with about a sixth found just once. The sequenced sample consisted of blood. The receptor set was obtained from a woman aged 40 to 50 with Graves' ophthalmopathy. Both conserved end residues are part of each CDR3.

TRBV5-6 15 CASSPTSGRLREQYF
TRBV30 15 CAWSVRDRGIYEQYF
TRBV10-3 14 CAISAISGNQPQHF
TRBV5-1 18 CASSLDSPAPGGANVLTF
TRBV11-2 14 CASSLWRGGETQYF
TRBV6-2/TRBV6-3 13 CASRDRMNTEAFF
TRBV28 13 CASSASGAYEQYF
TRBV11-1 13 CASSLTGRRLPYF
TRBV27 17 CASRSGTSGVNTGELFF
TRBV4-1 17 CASSQDTSLLDLGTQYF
TRBV28 13 CASSSQGSYEQYF
TRBV7-3 17 CASSSHAPSGTANPYTF
TRBV13 14 CASSSGRRWGTQYF
TRBV6-2/TRBV6-3 13 CASSYFEWTEAFF
TRBV10-2 13 CASSGQQRTEAFF
TRBV7-2 14 CASRPSWGDYEQYF
TRBV6-2/TRBV6-3 14 CATDLTGMNTEAFF
TRBV6-1 17 CASRPTSGSVSLYEQYF
TRBV6-1 15 CASRTFWDRQETQYF
TRBV28 15 CASSQRRGAAGTQYF
TRBV11-2 15 CASSFWGGGRETQYF
TRBV11-2 15 CASSLELGSQETQYF
TRBV12-3/TRBV12-4 14 CASSFRTGNQPQHF
TRBV9 17 CASSVDISGGLGATQYF
TRBV30 14 CAYQRDRPNYGYTF
TRBV12-3/TRBV12-4 13 CASSPRDRVYAFF
TRBV9 18 CASSGSTGLGSYNSPLHF
TRBV5-1 13 CASSLGDRGHAFF
TRBV7-8 14 CASSLASSTYEQYF
TRBV10-3 16 CAITEGGGRASHEQYF
TRBV12-3/TRBV12-4 13 CASRTQGHSVAFF
TRBV30 14 CAWSVVGRIPGAFF
TRBV11-1 12 CASSRLATEAFF
TRBV12-5 12 CASVWGGAEACF
TRBV5-6 15 CASSLDEFGSETQYF
TRBV10-3 15 CAIKGDRGRPYEQYF
TRBV10-3 16 CAITGGGTGVTTEAFF
TRBV13 14 CASSLADLNTEAFF
TRBV12-3/TRBV12-4 15 CASSSSVSAFYGYTF
TRBV27 13 CAPVRPDDQPQPF
TRBV2 16 CASSPDRRFQKNIQYF
TRBV7-2 15 CASSLAGQVPGELFF
TRBV6-2/TRBV6-3 17 CASSRFGLRDINTEAFF
TRBV3-1 15 CASSQAGGRGGEAFF
TRBV6-5 18 CASSYTGTASSYNSPLHF
TRBV6-1 15 CASSLRESGIGELFF
TRBV4-1 15 CASSPRLGGNYEQYF
TRBV28 15 CASSFGSGRRETQYF
TRBV6-2/TRBV6-3 14 CASSSTGTAYGYTF
TRBV4-1 16 CASSHAGTSGAGELFF
TRBV28 15 CASSSLKTGVGGYTF
TRBV18 15 CASSPMTGSNQPQHF
TRBV19 13 CASETSGANVLTF
TRBV6-2/TRBV6-3 17 CASSYGTQGLFGTEAFF
TRBV12-3/TRBV12-4 15 CASSPLSGESQPQHF
TRBV11-1 16 CASSWEAPQWGYEQYF
TRBV20-1 13 CSASSLSGNTIYF